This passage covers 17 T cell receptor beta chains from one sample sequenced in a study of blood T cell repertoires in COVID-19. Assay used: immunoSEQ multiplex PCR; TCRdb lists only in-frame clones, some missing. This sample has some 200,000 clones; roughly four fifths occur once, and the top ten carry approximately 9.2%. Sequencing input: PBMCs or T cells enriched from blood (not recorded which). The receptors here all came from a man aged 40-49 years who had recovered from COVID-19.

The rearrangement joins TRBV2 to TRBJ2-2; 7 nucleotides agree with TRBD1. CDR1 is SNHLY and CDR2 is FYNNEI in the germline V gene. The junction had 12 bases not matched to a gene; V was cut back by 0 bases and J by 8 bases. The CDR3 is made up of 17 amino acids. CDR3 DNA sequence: TGTGCCAGCAGTGAAGCTAGGAGGACAGGTTTGAATGGGGAGCTGTTTTTT. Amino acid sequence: CASSEARRTGLNGELFF.

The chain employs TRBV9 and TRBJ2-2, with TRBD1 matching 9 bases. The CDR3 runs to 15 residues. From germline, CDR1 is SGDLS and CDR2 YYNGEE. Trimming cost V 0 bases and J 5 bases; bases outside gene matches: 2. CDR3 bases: TGTGCCAGCAGCGTAGAGGGGACAGGGACCGGGGAGCTGTTTTTT. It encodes CASSVEGTGTGELFF.

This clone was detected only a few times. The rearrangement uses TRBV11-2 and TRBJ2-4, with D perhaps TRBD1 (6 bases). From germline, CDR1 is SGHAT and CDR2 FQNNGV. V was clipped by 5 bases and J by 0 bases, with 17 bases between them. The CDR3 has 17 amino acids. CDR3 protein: CASSQATGNQAKNIQYF. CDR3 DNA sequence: TGTGCCAGCAGCCAAGCCACAGGGAATCAAGCCAAAAACATTCAGTACTTC. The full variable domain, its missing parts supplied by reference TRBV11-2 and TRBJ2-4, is EAGVAQSPRYKIIEKRQSVAFWCNPISGHATLYWYQQILGQGPKLLIQFQNNGVVDDSQLPKDRFSAERLKGVDSTLKIQPAKLEDSAVYLCASSQATGNQAKNIQYFGAGTRLSVL.

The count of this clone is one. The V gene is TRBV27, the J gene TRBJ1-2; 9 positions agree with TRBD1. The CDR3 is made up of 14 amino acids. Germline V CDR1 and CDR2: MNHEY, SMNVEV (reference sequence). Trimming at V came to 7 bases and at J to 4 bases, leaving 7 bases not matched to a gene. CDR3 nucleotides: TGTGCCAGCACGCGGACAGGGGACGCCTATGGCTACACCTTC. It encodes CASTRTGDAYGYTF.

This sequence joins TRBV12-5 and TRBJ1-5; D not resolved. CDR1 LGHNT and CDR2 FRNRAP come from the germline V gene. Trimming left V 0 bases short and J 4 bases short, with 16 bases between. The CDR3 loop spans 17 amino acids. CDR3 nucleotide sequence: TGTGCTAGTGGTTTGGTGCCCGGTGAGTCAATAAATCAGCCCCAGCATTTT. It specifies CASGLVPGESINQPQHF.

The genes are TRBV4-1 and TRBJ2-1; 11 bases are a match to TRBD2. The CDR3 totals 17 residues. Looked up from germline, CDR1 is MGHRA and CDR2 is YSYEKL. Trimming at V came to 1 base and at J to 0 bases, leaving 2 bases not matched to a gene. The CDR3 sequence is CASSQGGLAGSYNEQFF. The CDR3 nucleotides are TGCGCCAGCAGCCAAGGCGGACTAGCGGGCTCCTACAATGAGCAGTTCTTC.

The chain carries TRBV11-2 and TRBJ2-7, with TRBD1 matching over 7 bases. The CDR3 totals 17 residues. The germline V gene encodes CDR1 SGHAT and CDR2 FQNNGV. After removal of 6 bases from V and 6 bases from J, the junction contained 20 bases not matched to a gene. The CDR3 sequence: CASRSIQGRKSFGEQYF. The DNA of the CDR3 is TGTGCCAGCAGATCAATACAGGGGAGAAAGAGCTTCGGCGAGCAGTACTTC.

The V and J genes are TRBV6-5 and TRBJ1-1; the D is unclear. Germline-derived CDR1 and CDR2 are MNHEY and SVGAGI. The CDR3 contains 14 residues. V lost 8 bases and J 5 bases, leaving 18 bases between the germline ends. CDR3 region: CASRLVRARTEAFF. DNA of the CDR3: TGTGCCAGCCGCCTTGTGAGGGCGCGGACTGAAGCTTTCTTT.

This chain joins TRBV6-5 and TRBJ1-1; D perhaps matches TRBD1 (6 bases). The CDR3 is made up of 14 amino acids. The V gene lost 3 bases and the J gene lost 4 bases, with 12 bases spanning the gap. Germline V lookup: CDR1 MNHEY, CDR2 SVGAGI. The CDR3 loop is CASSYSTGTTEAFF. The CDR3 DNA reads TGTGCCAGCAGTTATTCTACAGGGACCACTGAAGCTTTCTTT.

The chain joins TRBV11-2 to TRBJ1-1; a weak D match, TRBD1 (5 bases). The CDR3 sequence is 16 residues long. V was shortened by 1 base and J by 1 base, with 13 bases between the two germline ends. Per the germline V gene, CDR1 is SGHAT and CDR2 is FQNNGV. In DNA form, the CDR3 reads TGTGCCAGCAGCTTAGGATTGGGGACTTGGAACACTGAAGCTTTCTTT. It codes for CASSLGLGTWNTEAFF.

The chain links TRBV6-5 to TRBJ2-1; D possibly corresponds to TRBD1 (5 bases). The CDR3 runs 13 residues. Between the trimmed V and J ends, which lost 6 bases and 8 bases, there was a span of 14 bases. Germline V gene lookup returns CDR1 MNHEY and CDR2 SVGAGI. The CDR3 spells CASRPTASYEQFF. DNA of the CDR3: TGTGCCAGCAGGCCGACAGCGTCTTATGAGCAGTTCTTC.

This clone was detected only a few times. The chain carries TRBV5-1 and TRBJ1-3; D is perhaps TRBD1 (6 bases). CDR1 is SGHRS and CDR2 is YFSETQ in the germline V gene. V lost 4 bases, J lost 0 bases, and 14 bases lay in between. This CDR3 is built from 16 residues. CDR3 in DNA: TGCGCCAGCAGCCTGGATGGGGGCCACTCTGGAAACACCATATATTTT. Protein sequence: CASSLDGGHSGNTIYF.

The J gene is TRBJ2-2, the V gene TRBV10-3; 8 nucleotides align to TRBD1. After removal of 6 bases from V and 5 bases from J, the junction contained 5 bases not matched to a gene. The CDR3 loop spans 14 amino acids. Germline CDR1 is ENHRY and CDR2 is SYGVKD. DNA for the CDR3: TGTGCCATCAGACAGGGGGTGGAAACCGGGGAGCTGTTTTTT. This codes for CAIRQGVETGELFF.

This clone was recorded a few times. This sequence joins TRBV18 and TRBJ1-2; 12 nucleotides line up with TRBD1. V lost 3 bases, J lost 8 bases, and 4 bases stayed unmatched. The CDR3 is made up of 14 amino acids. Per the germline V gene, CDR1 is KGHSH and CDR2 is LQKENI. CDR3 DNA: TGTGCCAGCTCACCCGGGACAGGGGGCAGGGGCTACACCTTC. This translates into CASSPGTGGRGYTF.

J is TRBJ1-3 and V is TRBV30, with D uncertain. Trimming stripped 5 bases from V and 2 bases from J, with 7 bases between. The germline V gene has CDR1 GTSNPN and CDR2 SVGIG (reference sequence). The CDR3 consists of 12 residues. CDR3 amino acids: CAWGRTGNTIYF. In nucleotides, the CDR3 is TGTGCCTGGGGGCGGACTGGAAACACCATATATTTT.

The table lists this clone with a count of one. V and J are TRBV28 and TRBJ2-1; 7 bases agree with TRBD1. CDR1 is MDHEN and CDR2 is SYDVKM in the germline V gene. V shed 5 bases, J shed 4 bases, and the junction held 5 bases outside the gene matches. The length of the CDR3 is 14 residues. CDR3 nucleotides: TGTGCCAGCAGTCCCGGGACAGAGTACAATGAGCAGTTCTTC. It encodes CASSPGTEYNEQFF. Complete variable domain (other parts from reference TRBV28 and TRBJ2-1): DVKVTQSSRYLVKRTGEKVFLECVQDMDHENMFWYRQDPGLGLRLIYFSYDVKMKEKGDIPEGYSVSREKKERFSLILESASTNQTSMYLCASSPGTEYNEQFFGPGTRLTVL.

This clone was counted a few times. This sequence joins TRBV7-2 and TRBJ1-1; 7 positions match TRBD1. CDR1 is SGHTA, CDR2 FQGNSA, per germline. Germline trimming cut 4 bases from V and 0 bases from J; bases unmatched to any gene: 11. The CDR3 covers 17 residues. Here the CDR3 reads CASSSRTGILVNTEAFF. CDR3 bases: TGTGCCAGCAGCTCCAGGACAGGAATACTGGTGAACACTGAAGCTTTCTTT.